What follows are 31 T cell receptor beta chains derived from one specimen sequenced in a study of beta chain features in type 1 diabetes. The isolated RNA, all of it, was reverse transcribed, so expressed TCRB transcripts were what got sequenced. Sequenced by immunoSEQ multiplex PCR; TCRdb stores in-frame clones only, minus some. Here the sample spans 240,000 or so clones, roughly two thirds being singletons. Source material: naive CD4+ T cells from blood. These receptors all come from a man aged 30-40 years in good health.

This clone was found a few times. CDR3 in amino acids: CATSRAGSGELFF. CDR3 coding DNA: TGTGCCACCAGCAGAGCGGGTTCCGGGGAGCTGTTTTTT. The genes are TRBV15 and TRBJ2-2; D is ambiguous. V was clipped by 1 base and J by 6 bases, with 6 bases between them. The CDR3 extends over 13 amino acids. The V gene's germline CDR1 is LNHNV and CDR2 YYDKDF (reference sequence).

This clone was observed a few times. This chain connects TRBV29-1 to TRBJ2-5; 11 bases align to TRBD2. Looked up from germline, CDR1 is SQVTM and CDR2 is ANQGSEA. The V segment lost 7 bases and the J segment 1 base; nucleotides outside the gene matches: 11. CDR3 size: 16 residues. CDR3 DNA sequence: TGCAGCGCCATACCCGGGACTAGCGGAACCCAAGAGACCCAGTACTTC. Translated, it gives CSAIPGTSGTQETQYF.

The rearrangement uses TRBV2 and TRBJ2-6; no reliable D call. Looked up from germline, CDR1 is SNHLY and CDR2 is FYNNEI. V shed 6 bases and J shed 2 bases, with 8 bases lying between them. The CDR3 is made up of 14 amino acids. The CDR3 region is CASSPNAGANVLTF. The CDR3 DNA follows: TGTGCCAGCAGCCCTAATGCTGGGGCCAACGTCCTGACTTTC.

The CDR3 loop reads CASSDTYEQYF. CDR3 nucleotides: TGCGCCAGCAGCGACACCTACGAGCAGTACTTC. V and J are TRBV5-1 and TRBJ2-7; D is unresolved. The V gene's germline CDR1 is SGHRS and CDR2 YFSETQ. V lost 4 bases to trimming and J lost 2 bases, with 4 bases between them. The CDR3 covers 11 residues. Full variable domain (outside the CDR3, taken from reference TRBV5-1 and TRBJ2-7): KAGVTQTPRYLIKTRGQQVTLSCSPISGHRSVSWYQQTPGQGLQFLFEYFSETQRNKGNFPGRFSGRQFSNSRSEMNVSTLELGDSALYLCASSDTYEQYFGPGTRLTVT.

V usage is TRBV7-2 and J usage is TRBJ1-1; D is ambiguous. This CDR3 comprises 13 residues. Germline values: CDR1 SGHTA, CDR2 FQGNSA. V was trimmed by 9 bases and J by 3 bases, leaving 14 bases between them. CDR3 DNA sequence: TGTGCCAGTCACCGCTCGGTTTACACTGAAGCTTTCTTT. Translated, it gives CASHRSVYTEAFF.

This clone occurred a few times. This chain uses TRBV30 with TRBJ2-1; no definite D call. V was trimmed by 3 bases and J by 0 bases, leaving 6 bases between them. The CDR3 contains 13 residues. Per the germline V gene, CDR1 is GTSNPN and CDR2 is SVGIG (reference sequence). In nucleotides, the CDR3 is TGTGCCTGGAGAGAGAGCTCCTACAATGAGCAGTTCTTC. The encoded protein is CAWRESSYNEQFF.

V and J are TRBV5-1 and TRBJ2-3; perhaps TRBD1 as D (6 bases). The V end was cut by 0 bases, the J end by 1 base, with 6 bases between. This CDR3 is 14 amino acids long. Germline CDR1 is SGHRS and CDR2 is YFSETQ. The CDR3 protein is CASSLEGGTDTQYF. The CDR3, as DNA: TGCGCCAGCAGCTTGGAGGGGGGCACAGATACGCAGTATTTT.

The rearrangement links TRBV7-2 to TRBJ2-4; D may match TRBD1 or TRBD2 (5 bases each). This CDR3 comprises 12 residues. V lost 6 bases, J lost 6 bases, and 9 bases lay in between. CDR1 is SGHTA and CDR2 is FQGNSA in the germline V gene. The CDR3 spells CASSRDLNIQYF. CDR3 DNA sequence: TGTGCCAGCAGTCGGGACCTAAACATTCAGTACTTC.

The CDR3 DNA is TGTGCCAGCAGAGGGGTCCCCGGGGAGCTGTTTTTT. Its protein is CASRGVPGELFF. The chain uses TRBV14 and TRBJ2-2; maybe TRBD1 (5 bases). Between the trimmed V and J ends, which lost 6 bases and 6 bases, there was a span of 8 bases. This CDR3 has 12 residues. The V gene's germline CDR1 is SGHDN and CDR2 FVKESK.

J is TRBJ2-1 and V is TRBV4-1; tentatively, D is TRBD1 or TRBD2 (5 bases each). The germline V gene has CDR1 MGHRA and CDR2 YSYEKL. This CDR3 spans 16 amino acids. Trimming took 1 base from V and 8 from J, leaving 18 bases between them. CDR3 loop: CASSQALGHGGDEQFF. Written as DNA, the CDR3 is TGCGCCAGCAGCCAAGCGCTTGGACACGGAGGCGATGAGCAGTTCTTC.

In this sample, this clone turned up a few times. V gene TRBV2 combines with J gene TRBJ1-3; 8 bases line up with TRBD1. The CDR3 has 18 residues. After removal of 6 bases from V and 2 bases from J, the junction contained 15 bases not matched to a gene. Germline V CDR1 and CDR2: SNHLY, FYNNEI. This CDR3 reads CASSSRQGLRPAGNTIYF. The CDR3 coding sequence is TGTGCCAGCAGCAGCCGACAGGGGCTCAGGCCCGCTGGAAACACCATATATTTT.

The chain joins TRBV6-6 to TRBJ2-5; D is possibly TRBD1 or TRBD2 (5 bases each). The CDR3 is made up of 14 amino acids. CDR1 and CDR2 from the germline V gene are MNHNY and SVGAGI (reference sequence). V lost 6 bases to trimming and J lost 2 bases, with 13 bases between them. The CDR3 protein is CASRSRDGQETQYF. CDR3 DNA sequence: TGTGCCAGCAGATCTCGGGACGGACAAGAGACCCAGTACTTC.

This chain uses TRBV30 with TRBJ2-7; TRBD2 agrees at 14 bases. The CDR3 length is 14 residues. Germline V gene sequence: CDR1 GTSNPN, CDR2 SVGIG (reference sequence). Germline trimming cut 6 bases from V and 3 bases from J; bases unmatched to any gene: 4. In DNA, the CDR3 is TGTGCCTGCCAGACTAGCGGGAGGGGCTACGAGCAGTACTTC. The encoded protein is CACQTSGRGYEQYF.

This clone has just one count. The V gene is TRBV9, the J gene TRBJ2-3; D is unresolved. This CDR3 has 12 amino acids. V was trimmed by 3 bases and J by 5 bases, leaving 7 bases between them. Germline CDR1 is SGDLS and CDR2 is YYNGEE. The CDR3 loop is CASSAMGDTQYF. The CDR3 DNA is TGTGCCAGCAGCGCAATGGGAGATACGCAGTATTTT. The full variable domain, completed using reference TRBV9 and TRBJ2-3, is DSGVTQTPKHLITATGQRVTLRCSPRSGDLSVYWYQQSLDQGLQFLIQYYNGEERAKGNILERFSAQQFPDLHSELNLSSLELGDSALYFCASSAMGDTQYFGPGTRLTVL.

The V call is TRBV29-1, the J call TRBJ2-5; D unclear. Per germline, CDR1 SQVTM and CDR2 ANQGSEA. V was pared by 5 bases and J by 5 bases, with 6 bases between. The CDR3 totals 10 residues. CDR3 sequence reads: CSVHVETQYF. Here the CDR3 DNA reads TGCAGCGTTCACGTGGAGACCCAGTACTTC.

The V gene is TRBV30, the J gene TRBJ2-3; D unresolved. The CDR3 consists of 11 residues. CDR1 is GTSNPN, CDR2 SVGIG, per germline (reference sequence). Between the trimmed V and J ends, which lost 1 base and 8 bases, there was a span of 7 bases. This chain's CDR3 is CAWSGYGTQYF. The CDR3 DNA reads TGTGCCTGGAGTGGTTACGGTACGCAGTATTTT.

This chain links TRBV4-3 with TRBJ1-2; 11 bases fit TRBD1. Looked up from germline, CDR1 is LGHNA and CDR2 is YSLEER. The CDR3 contains 14 residues. With V trimmed by 4 bases and J by 5 bases, 3 bases remained unmatched. For the CDR3, the DNA is TGCGCCAGCAGCCGCGGACAGGGGGCATATGGCTACACCTTC. Protein sequence: CASSRGQGAYGYTF.

This clone showed up just a few times. The chain joins TRBV29-1 to TRBJ2-5; perhaps TRBD1 as D (5 bases). V was clipped by 7 bases and J by 4 bases, with 13 bases between them. Germline CDR1 SQVTM, CDR2 ANQGSEA. This CDR3 region has 12 residues. CDR3 sequence: CSALHQGETQYF. In DNA, the CDR3 is TGCAGCGCTCTACATCAGGGAGAGACCCAGTACTTC.

There are a few counts of this clone. The J gene is TRBJ2-2, the V gene TRBV29-1, with 8 nucleotides matching TRBD2. Germline-derived CDR1 and CDR2 are SQVTM and ANQGSEA. V dropped 5 bases and J dropped 1; count of bases not matched to a gene: 0. CDR3 length: 13 residues. The CDR3 DNA sequence: TGCAGCGTTAGCGGGGGGAACACCGGGGAGCTGTTTTTT. This encodes CSVSGGNTGELFF.

V usage is TRBV30 and J usage is TRBJ2-3, with D perhaps TRBD1 (6 bases). Germline V gene sequence: CDR1 GTSNPN, CDR2 SVGIG (reference sequence). The CDR3 sequence is 13 residues long. The V gene lost 5 bases and the J gene lost 0 bases, with 9 bases spanning the gap. CDR3 in amino acids: CAWGQFSTDTQYF. The CDR3 region has the DNA TGTGCCTGGGGACAGTTTAGCACAGATACGCAGTATTTT. The full variable domain, in which reference TRBV30 and TRBJ2-3 provide the parts outside the CDR3, is SQTIHQWPATLVQPVGSPLSLECTVEGTSNPNLYWYRQAAGRGLQLLFYSVGIGQISSEVPQNLSASRPQDRQFILSSKKLLLSDSGFYLCAWGQFSTDTQYFGPGTRLTVL.

The chain combines TRBV7-2 with TRBJ1-2; D remains ambiguous. The V gene lost 5 bases and the J gene lost 4 bases, with 17 bases spanning the gap. CDR3 length: 15 residues. The germline V gene has CDR1 SGHTA and CDR2 FQGNSA. CDR3 DNA sequence: TGTGCCAGCAGCATTTACAGCCAAGGTAGCTATGGCTACACCTTC. Its translation is CASSIYSQGSYGYTF.

The chain has TRBV29-1 and TRBJ2-3; D is uncertain. V shed 6 bases and J shed 2 bases, with 9 bases lying between them. Germline lookup yields CDR1 SQVTM and CDR2 ANQGSEA. The CDR3 runs 12 residues. DNA for the CDR3: TGCAGCGTAGTACTTTACACAGATACGCAGTATTTT. It is translated as CSVVLYTDTQYF.

The V and J genes are TRBV5-4 and TRBJ1-2; D gene uncertain. V dropped 1 base and J dropped 2 bases, with 9 bases sitting between them. In germline, CDR1 is SGHNT, CDR2 YYREEE (reference sequence). CDR3 length: 14 amino acids. CDR3 sequence (DNA): TGTGCCAGCAGCTTGAGAGTCGCCAACTATGGCTACACCTTC. It specifies CASSLRVANYGYTF.

V and J are TRBV18 and TRBJ1-2, with D possibly being TRBD1 (6 bases). The ends were cut back, 4 bases at V and 5 bases at J, with 26 bases in the middle. Germline assignment: CDR1 KGHSH and CDR2 LQKENI. The CDR3 extends over 18 amino acids. Here the CDR3 reads CASSLAWNRDTTGYGYTF. In DNA, the CDR3 is TGTGCCAGCTCACTAGCATGGAATCGGGACACTACCGGATATGGCTACACCTTC.

The gene calls are TRBV29-1 and TRBJ1-1; D ambiguous. Trimming pared 2 bases from V and 8 bases from J, leaving 9 bases between. In germline, CDR1 is SQVTM, CDR2 ANQGSEA. This CDR3 spans 11 amino acids. The CDR3 bases are TGCAGCGTTGAAAGAGAGGCCGAAGCTTTCTTT. This encodes CSVEREAEAFF.

The chain carries TRBV19 and TRBJ2-1; TRBD2 agrees at 13 bases. The ends lost 7 bases at V and 8 bases at J; junction bases unmatched: 5. The CDR3 is 14 residues long. The V gene's germline CDR1 is LNHDA and CDR2 SQIVND (reference sequence). The CDR3 sequence is CASTLGTSGDEQFF. The CDR3 DNA follows: TGTGCCAGTACACTTGGGACTAGCGGGGATGAGCAGTTCTTC. The whole variable domain, filled in from reference TRBV19 and TRBJ2-1, reads DGGITQSPKYLFRKEGQNVTLSCEQNLNHDAMYWYRQDPGQGLRLIYYSQIVNDFQKGDIAEGYSVSREKKESFPLTVTSAQKNPTAFYLCASTLGTSGDEQFFGPGTRLTVL.

CDR3 protein: CASSPGTASTDTQYF. The CDR3 nucleotides are TGTGCCAGCAGTCCCGGGACAGCGAGCACAGATACGCAGTATTTT. This chain connects TRBV9 to TRBJ2-3, with 7 bases identical to TRBD1. The trim removed 5 bases at V and 0 bases at J, leaving 6 bases unmatched. The CDR3 sequence is 15 residues long. Germline values: CDR1 SGDLS, CDR2 YYNGEE.

This clone was seen only a few times. The rearrangement uses TRBV29-1 and TRBJ2-7; maybe TRBD1 (7 bases). The CDR3 totals 13 residues. V was cut by 7 bases and J by 3 bases, with 16 bases left in between. Germline V gene sequence: CDR1 SQVTM, CDR2 ANQGSEA. The CDR3 here is CSAAGQFFYEQYF. The CDR3 nucleotides are TGCAGCGCTGCGGGACAGTTTTTCTACGAGCAGTACTTC.

This chain links TRBV7-9 with TRBJ2-3; 9 bases match TRBD1. Unmatched junction bases numbered 7, after V lost 4 bases and J lost 5 bases. The germline V gene encodes CDR1 SEHNR and CDR2 FQNEAQ (reference sequence). The CDR3 consists of 15 residues. The CDR3 coding sequence is TGTGCCAGCAGCTCCGGGACAGGGATTCAAGATACGCAGTATTTT. Amino acid sequence: CASSSGTGIQDTQYF.

The table lists this clone with a few counts. The rearrangement links TRBV5-4 to TRBJ2-3; D is possibly TRBD2 (5 bases). The V end was cut by 6 bases, the J end by 1 base, with 15 bases between. Germline-derived CDR1 and CDR2 are SGHNT and YYREEE (reference sequence). The CDR3 has 15 residues. As DNA, the CDR3 is TGTGCCAGCAACACCTACGGGATTGGCACAGATACGCAGTATTTT. Residues: CASNTYGIGTDTQYF.

This clone occurred a few times. The chain uses TRBV9 and TRBJ1-2; no definite D call. CDR3 size: 14 residues. V shed 0 bases and J shed 7 bases, with 13 bases lying between them. Per germline, CDR1 SGDLS and CDR2 YYNGEE. CDR3 residues: CASSVAQPGGGYTF. Here the CDR3 DNA reads TGTGCCAGCAGCGTAGCCCAACCGGGCGGTGGCTACACCTTC.